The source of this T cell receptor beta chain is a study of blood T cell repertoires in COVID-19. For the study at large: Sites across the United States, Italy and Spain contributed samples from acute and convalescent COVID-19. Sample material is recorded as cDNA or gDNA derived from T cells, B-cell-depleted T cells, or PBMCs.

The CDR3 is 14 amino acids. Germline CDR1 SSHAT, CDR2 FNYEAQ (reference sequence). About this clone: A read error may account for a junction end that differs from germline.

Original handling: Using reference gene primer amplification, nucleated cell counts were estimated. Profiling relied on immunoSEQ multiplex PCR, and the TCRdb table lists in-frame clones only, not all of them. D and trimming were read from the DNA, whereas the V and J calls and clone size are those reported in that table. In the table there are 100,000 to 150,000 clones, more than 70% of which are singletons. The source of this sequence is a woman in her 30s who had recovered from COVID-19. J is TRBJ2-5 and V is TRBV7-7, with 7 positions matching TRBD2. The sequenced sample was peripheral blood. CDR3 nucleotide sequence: TGTGCTAGCAGCCCCTTCGGCGGGAGAGAGACCCAGTACTTC. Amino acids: CASSPFGGRETQYF.